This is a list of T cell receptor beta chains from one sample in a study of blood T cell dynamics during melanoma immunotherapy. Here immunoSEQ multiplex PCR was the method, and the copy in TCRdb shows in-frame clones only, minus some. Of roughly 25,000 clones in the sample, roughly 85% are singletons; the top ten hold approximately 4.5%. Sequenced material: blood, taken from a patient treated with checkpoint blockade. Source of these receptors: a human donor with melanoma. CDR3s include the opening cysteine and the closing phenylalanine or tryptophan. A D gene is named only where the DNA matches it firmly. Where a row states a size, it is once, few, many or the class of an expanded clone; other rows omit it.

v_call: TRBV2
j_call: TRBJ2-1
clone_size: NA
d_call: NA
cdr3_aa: CASIQRVSGWTYNEQFF
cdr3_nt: TGTGCCAGCATTCAAAGGGTGTCAGGGTGGACCTACAATGAGCAGTTCTTC

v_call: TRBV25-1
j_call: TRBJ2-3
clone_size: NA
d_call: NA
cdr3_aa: CASSERLGRGTDTQYF
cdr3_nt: TGTGCCAGCAGTGAGAGACTGGGACGGGGGACAGATACGCAGTATTTT

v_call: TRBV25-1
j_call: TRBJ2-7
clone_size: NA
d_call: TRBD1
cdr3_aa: CASQQGHSYEQYF
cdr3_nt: TGTGCCAGTCAACAGGGGCATTCCTACGAGCAGTACTTC

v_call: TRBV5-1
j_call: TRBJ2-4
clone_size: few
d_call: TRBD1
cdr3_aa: CASSPTGEIQYF
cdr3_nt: TGCGCCAGCAGCCCGACAGGGGAAATTCAGTACTTC

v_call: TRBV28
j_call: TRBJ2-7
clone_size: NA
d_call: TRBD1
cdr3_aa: CAGGTGHEQYF
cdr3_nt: TGTGCCGGGGGGACAGGGCACGAGCAGTACTTC

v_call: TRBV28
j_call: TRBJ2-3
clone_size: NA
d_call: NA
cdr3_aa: CASSHDSFGTDTQYF
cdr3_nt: TGTGCCAGCAGTCACGACTCCTTCGGCACAGATACGCAGTATTTT

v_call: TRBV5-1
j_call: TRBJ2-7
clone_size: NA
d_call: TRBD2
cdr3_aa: CASSSGTSDEQYF
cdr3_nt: TGCGCCAGCAGCTCGGGGACTAGCGACGAGCAGTACTTC

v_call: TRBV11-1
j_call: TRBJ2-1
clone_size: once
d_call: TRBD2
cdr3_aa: CASSSGLAGGAYNEQFF
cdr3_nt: TGTGCCAGCAGCTCGGGACTAGCGGGAGGGGCGTACAATGAGCAGTTCTTC

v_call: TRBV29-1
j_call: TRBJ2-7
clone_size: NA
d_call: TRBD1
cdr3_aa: CSTRTGNEQYF
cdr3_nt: TGCAGCACCAGGACAGGGAACGAGCAGTACTTC

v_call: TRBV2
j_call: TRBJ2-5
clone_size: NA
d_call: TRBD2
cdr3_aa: CASSLAGVQETQYF
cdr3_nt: TGTGCCAGCAGTCTAGCGGGAGTCCAAGAGACCCAGTACTTC

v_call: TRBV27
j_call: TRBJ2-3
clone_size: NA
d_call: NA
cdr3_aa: CASSEGVQDTQYF
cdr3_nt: TGTGCCAGCAGCGAAGGGGTCCAGGATACGCAGTATTTT

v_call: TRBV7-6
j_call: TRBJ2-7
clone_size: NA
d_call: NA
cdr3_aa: CASSPGFQARASYEQYF
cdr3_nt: TGTGCCAGCAGTCCAGGTTTCCAGGCCCGGGCCTCCTACGAGCAGTACTTC

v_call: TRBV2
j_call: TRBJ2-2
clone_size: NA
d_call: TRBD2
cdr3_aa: CASSRAGGSNTGELFF
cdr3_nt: TGTGCCAGCTCGCGAGCGGGAGGATCGAACACCGGGGAGCTGTTTTTT

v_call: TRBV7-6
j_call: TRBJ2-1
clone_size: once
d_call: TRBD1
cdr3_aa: CASSYRGDEQFF
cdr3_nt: TGTGCCAGCAGCTACAGGGGGGATGAGCAGTTCTTC

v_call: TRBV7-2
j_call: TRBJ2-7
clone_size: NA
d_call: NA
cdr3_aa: CASSSRQGLYEQYF
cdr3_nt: TGTGCCAGCAGCTCAAGACAGGGACTCTACGAGCAGTACTTC

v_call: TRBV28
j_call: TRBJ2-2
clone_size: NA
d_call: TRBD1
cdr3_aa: CASSFFPPGQGYTGELFF
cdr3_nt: TGTGCCAGCAGTTTTTTCCCTCCGGGACAGGGCTACACCGGGGAGCTGTTTTTT

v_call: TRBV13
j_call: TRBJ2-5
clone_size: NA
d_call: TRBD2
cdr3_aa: CASSARAGGNPETQYF
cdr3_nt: TGTGCCAGCAGCGCCAGAGCGGGAGGGAACCCAGAGACCCAGTACTTC

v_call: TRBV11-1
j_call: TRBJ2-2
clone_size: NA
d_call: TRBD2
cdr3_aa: CASSRLAGGYTGELFF
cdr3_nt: TGTGCCAGCAGCCGACTAGCGGGAGGGTACACCGGGGAGCTGTTTTTT

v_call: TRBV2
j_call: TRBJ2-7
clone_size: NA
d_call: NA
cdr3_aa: CASSFTGLSYEQYF
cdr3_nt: TGTGCCAGCAGCTTCACAGGGCTCTCCTACGAGCAGTACTTC

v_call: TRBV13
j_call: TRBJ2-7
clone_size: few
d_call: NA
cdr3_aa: CASSLLTRLGGEQYF
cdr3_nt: TGTGCCAGCAGCTTATTGACCCGTTTGGGCGGCGAGCAGTACTTC

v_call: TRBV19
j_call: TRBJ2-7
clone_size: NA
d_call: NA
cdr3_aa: CASSNPPYEQYF
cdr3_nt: TGTGCCAGTAGTAACCCCCCCTACGAGCAGTACTTC

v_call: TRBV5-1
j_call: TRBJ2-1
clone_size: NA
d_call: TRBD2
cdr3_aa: CASSPLAGGLDEQFF
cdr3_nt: TGCGCCAGCAGCCCACTAGCGGGAGGGCTAGATGAGCAGTTCTTC

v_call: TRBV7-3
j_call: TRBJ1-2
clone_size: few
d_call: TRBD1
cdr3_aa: CASSPKTGAEYGYTF
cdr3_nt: TGTGCCAGCAGCCCTAAAACAGGGGCGGAGTATGGCTACACCTTC

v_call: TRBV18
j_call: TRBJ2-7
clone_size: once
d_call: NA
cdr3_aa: CASSPEGYEQYF
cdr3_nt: TGTGCCAGCTCACCGGAGGGCTACGAGCAGTACTTC

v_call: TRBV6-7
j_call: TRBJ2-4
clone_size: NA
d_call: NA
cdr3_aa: CASSSLSSRAKNIQYF
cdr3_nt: TGTGCCAGCAGTTCGTTGAGTAGTCGGGCCAAAAACATTCAGTACTTC

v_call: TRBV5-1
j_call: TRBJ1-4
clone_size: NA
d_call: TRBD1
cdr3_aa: CASSVGQVVNEKLFF
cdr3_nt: TGCGCCAGCAGCGTAGGACAGGTTGTTAATGAAAAACTGTTTTTT

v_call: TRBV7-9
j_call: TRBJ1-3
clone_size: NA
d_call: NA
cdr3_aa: CASSLGGGSGNTIYF
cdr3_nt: TGTGCCAGCAGCTTAGGCGGGGGTTCTGGAAACACCATATATTTT

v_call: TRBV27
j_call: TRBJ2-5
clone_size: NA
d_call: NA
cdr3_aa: CASSSTGETQYF
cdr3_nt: TGTGCCAGCAGTTCTACGGGGGAGACCCAGTACTTC

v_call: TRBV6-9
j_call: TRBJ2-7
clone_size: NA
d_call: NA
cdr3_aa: CATSGRTAKSSYEQYF
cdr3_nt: TGTGCCACCAGTGGCCGGACAGCCAAGAGCTCCTACGAGCAGTACTTC

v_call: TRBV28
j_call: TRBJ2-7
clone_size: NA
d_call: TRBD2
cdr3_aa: CASKHGTSGTGGEQYF
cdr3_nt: TGTGCCAGCAAGCATGGGACTAGCGGGACAGGGGGAGAGCAGTACTTC

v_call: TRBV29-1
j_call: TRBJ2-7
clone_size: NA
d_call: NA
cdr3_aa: CSVLPGTAGEQYF
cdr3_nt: TGCAGCGTCCTCCCGGGCACGGCGGGCGAGCAGTACTTC

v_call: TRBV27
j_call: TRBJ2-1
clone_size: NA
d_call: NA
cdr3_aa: CASIASPGLGRIEQFF
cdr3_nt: TGTGCCAGCATTGCCAGCCCGGGGCTTGGTAGGATTGAGCAGTTCTTC

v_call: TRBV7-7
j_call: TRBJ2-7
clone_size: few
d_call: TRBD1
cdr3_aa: CASSSVGQGVNEQYF
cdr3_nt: TGTGCCAGCAGCTCAGTCGGACAGGGAGTAAACGAGCAGTACTTC

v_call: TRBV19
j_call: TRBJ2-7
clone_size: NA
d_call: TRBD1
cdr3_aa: CASSRDSSSYEQYF
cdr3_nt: TGTGCCAGTAGTCGGGACAGCTCCTCCTACGAGCAGTACTTC

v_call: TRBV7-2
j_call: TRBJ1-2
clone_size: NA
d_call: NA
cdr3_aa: CASSAENNRLEEILRGYTF
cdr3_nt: TGTGCCAGCAGCGCAGAAAATAACAGGCTGGAGGAAATCCTGAGGGGCTACACCTTC

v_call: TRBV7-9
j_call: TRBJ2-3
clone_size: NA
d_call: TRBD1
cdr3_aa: CASSLRSGTGPTDTQYF
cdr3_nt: TGTGCCAGCAGCTTACGCTCGGGGACAGGGCCCACAGATACGCAGTATTTT

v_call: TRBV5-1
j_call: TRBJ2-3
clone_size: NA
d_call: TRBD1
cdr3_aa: CASSVGQGRTDTQYF
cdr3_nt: TGCGCCAGCAGCGTCGGACAGGGGCGTACAGATACGCAGTATTTT

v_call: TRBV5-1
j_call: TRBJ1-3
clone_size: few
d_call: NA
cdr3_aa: CASSLEVGSSYSGNTIYF
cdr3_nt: TGCGCCAGCAGCTTGGAGGTCGGCAGCTCCTACTCTGGAAACACCATATATTTT

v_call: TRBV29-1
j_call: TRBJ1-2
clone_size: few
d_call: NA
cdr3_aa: CSVTQGGDGYTF
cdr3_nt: TGCAGCGTTACACAGGGTGGCGATGGCTACACCTTC

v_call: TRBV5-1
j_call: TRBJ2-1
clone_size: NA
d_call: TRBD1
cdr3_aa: CASSTGQGTPNEQFF
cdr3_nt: TGCGCCAGCAGCACGGGACAGGGAACCCCCAATGAGCAGTTCTTC

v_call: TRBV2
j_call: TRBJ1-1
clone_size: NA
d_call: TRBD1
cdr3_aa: CASDREGTEAFF
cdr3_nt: TGTGCCAGCGACAGGGAGGGCACTGAAGCTTTCTTT

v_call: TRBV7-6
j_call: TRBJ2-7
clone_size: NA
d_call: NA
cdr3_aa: CASSSSTPQYF
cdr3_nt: TGTGCCAGCAGCTCCTCTACCCCCCAGTACTTC

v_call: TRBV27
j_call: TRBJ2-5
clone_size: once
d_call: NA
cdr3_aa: CASSLRQGGLEQYF
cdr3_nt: TGTGCCAGCAGTTTGCGTCAGGGGGGGTTGGAGCAGTACTTC

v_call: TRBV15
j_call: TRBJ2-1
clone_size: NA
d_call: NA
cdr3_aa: CATSSRDGGGNEQFF
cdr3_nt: TGTGCCACCAGCAGCCGGGACGGAGGAGGCAATGAGCAGTTCTTC

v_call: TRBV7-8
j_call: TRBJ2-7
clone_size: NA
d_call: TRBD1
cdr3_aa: CASSLAGTGSFGQYF
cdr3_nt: TGTGCCAGCAGCTTAGCAGGGACAGGGAGTTTTGGGCAGTACTTC

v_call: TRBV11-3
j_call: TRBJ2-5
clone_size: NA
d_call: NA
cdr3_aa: CASSQSSLETQYF
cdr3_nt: TGTGCCAGCAGCCAATCAAGCTTGGAGACCCAGTACTTC

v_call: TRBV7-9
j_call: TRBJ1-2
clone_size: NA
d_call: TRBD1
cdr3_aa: CASSSTGGAVYGYTF
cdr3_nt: TGTGCCAGCAGCTCTACAGGGGGCGCCGTCTATGGCTACACCTTC

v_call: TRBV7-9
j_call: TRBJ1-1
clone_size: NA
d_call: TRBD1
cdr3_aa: CASSRGDREAFF
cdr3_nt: TGTGCCAGCAGCCGCGGGGACAGGGAAGCTTTCTTT

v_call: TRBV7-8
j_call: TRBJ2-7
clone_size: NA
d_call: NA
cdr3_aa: CASSLGPATYEQYF
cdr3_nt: TGTGCCAGCAGCTTAGGTCCAGCTACCTACGAGCAGTACTTC

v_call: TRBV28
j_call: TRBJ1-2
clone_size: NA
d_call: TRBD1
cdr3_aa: CASSLRYRTGRGYGYTF
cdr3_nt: TGTGCCAGCAGTTTGAGGTATCGGACAGGGAGAGGCTATGGCTACACCTTC

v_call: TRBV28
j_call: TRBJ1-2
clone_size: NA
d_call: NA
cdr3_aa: CASSRENIPQSGYTF
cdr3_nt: TGTGCCAGCAGCCGGGAAAATATCCCCCAGAGTGGCTACACCTTC

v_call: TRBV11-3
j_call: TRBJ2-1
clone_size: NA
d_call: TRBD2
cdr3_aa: CASSRGTSGNNEQFF
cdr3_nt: TGTGCCAGCAGCCGCGGGACTAGCGGGAACAATGAGCAGTTCTTC

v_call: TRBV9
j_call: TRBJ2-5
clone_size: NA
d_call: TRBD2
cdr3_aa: CASSGGQREEETQYF
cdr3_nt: TGTGCCAGCAGCGGGGGGCAGCGGGAGGAAGAGACCCAGTACTTC

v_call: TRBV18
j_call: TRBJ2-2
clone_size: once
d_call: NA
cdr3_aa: CASSRTGGLESRRSRELFF
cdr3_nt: TGTGCCAGCTCCCGAACTGGCGGTCTAGAAAGTCGTCGATCGAGGGAGCTGTTTTTT

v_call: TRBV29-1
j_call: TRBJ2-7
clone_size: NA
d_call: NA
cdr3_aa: CSVDGVGGRYEQYF
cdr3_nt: TGCAGCGTTGACGGGGTAGGGGGAAGATACGAGCAGTACTTC